This T cell receptor beta chain was sequenced during a study of T cells in Graves' hyperthyroidism and ophthalmopathy. In this sample, this clonotype turned up a few times. TCR beta CDR3 regions were amplified from RNA transcripts. HTBI primers were used for first-round RT-PCR of the TCR CDR3. TCRdb re-analysed the multiplex PCR reads in MiXCR, keeping a single row per CDR3 protein. Of a few hundred thousand distinct CDR3 sequences listed, around 15% were seen once; the top ten hold 14%. Diagnosis relied on clinical symptoms, serum thyroxine and TRAb, thyroid ultrasound and orbital computed tomography. The receptor was isolated from a woman in her thirties or forties with Graves' hyperthyroidism. The specimen sequenced was blood.

The CDR3 DNA reads as TGCAGTGCTAGCAGCGGGACTAGCGGGAGCTATGAGCAGTTCTTC. Its translation: CSASSGTSGSYEQFF. The chain combines TRBV20-1 with TRBJ2-1; 14 nucleotides agree with TRBD2. V was pared by 3 bases and J by 8 bases, with 6 bases of the junction left unmatched. Germline CDR1 reads DFQATT; CDR2 reads SNEGSKA (reference sequence). The CDR3 has 15 residues.